This T cell receptor (beta chain) was found in a study of OX40 agonist ivuxolimab in advanced cancers. Findings of the study overall: No determination was made of the antigen specificity of the expanded peripheral T cells. The study found that CD8+ T cells averaged more expanded clones than CD4+.

Some clones are missing from TCRdb's copy, which holds only in-frame ones; the method was immunoSEQ multiplex PCR. This repertoire shows 75,000 to 100,000 clones, around nine tenths found once; its top ten account for around 0.32%. Germline assignment: CDR1 MNHEY and CDR2 SMNVEV (reference sequence). Trimming removed 5 bases from V and 2 bases from J; junction bases left unmatched: 8. The CDR3 is made up of 16 amino acids. A remark on this clone: Its specificity is not known.

Sequenced here: CD4+ or CD8+ T cells sorted from blood, sampled in a trial of the OX40 agonist ivuxolimab. The chain combines TRBV27 with TRBJ2-1, with 8 nucleotides matching TRBD2. This TCR was sampled from an adult with an advanced solid tumor such as melanoma, head and neck, liver or kidney cancer. CDR3 sequence: CASSRRLALAYNEQFF. The CDR3 bases are TGTGCCAGCAGTCGAAGACTAGCGTTGGCCTACAATGAGCAGTTCTTC.